Listed below are T cell receptor beta chains from one sample, sequenced in a study of blood T cells in healthy people across ages. In TCRdb, the 5' RACE reads were re-called with MiXCR into one record per CDR3 protein. The sample contains roughly 720,000 distinct CDR3 sequences, about 55% of which appear only once. Sequenced: blood. These receptor sequences come from a man older than 75 in good health. CDR3s include the opening cysteine and the closing phenylalanine or tryptophan. D genes are given only for firm matches. Rows may omit the clone size; those that give it use once, few, many or a size class.

j_gene: TRBJ2-5; v_gene: TRBV5-6; abundance: NA; d_gene: NA; CDR3aa: CASSLWQGKKETQYF; CDR3nt: TGTGCCAGCAGCTTGTGGCAGGGGAAGAAAGAGACCCAGTACTTC
j_gene: TRBJ2-1; v_gene: TRBV27; abundance: NA; d_gene: NA; CDR3aa: CASSFKRYNEQFF; CDR3nt: TGTGCCAGCAGTTTCAAGAGGTACAATGAGCAGTTCTTC
j_gene: TRBJ2-6; v_gene: TRBV5-4; abundance: NA; d_gene: NA; CDR3aa: CASSVDTGANVLTF; CDR3nt: TGTGCCAGCAGCGTAGACACTGGGGCCAACGTCCTGACTTTC
j_gene: TRBJ1-2; v_gene: TRBV25-1; abundance: NA; d_gene: NA; CDR3aa: CASSDRDLAGYTF; CDR3nt: TGTGCCAGCAGTGACAGGGATCTTGCTGGCTACACCTTC
j_gene: TRBJ2-1; v_gene: TRBV12-3/TRBV12-4; abundance: NA; d_gene: TRBD2; CDR3aa: CASSKLAGGGGEQFF; CDR3nt: TGTGCCAGCAGTAAACTAGCGGGAGGAGGGGGTGAGCAGTTCTTC
j_gene: TRBJ1-1; v_gene: TRBV20-1; abundance: once; d_gene: NA; CDR3aa: CSARVCGGNTEAFF; CDR3nt: TGCAGTGCTAGAGTTTGCGGCGGGAACACTGAAGCTTTCTTT
j_gene: TRBJ2-1; v_gene: TRBV7-6; abundance: NA; d_gene: TRBD2; CDR3aa: CASSPPTGGNNEQFF; CDR3nt: TGTGCCAGCAGCCCCCCGACGGGGGGAAACAATGAGCAGTTCTTC
j_gene: TRBJ2-1; v_gene: TRBV7-9; abundance: NA; d_gene: TRBD1; CDR3aa: CASSKGQGALNEQFF; CDR3nt: TGTGCCAGCAGCAAAGGACAGGGGGCCCTAAATGAGCAGTTCTTC
j_gene: TRBJ1-1; v_gene: TRBV6-5; abundance: NA; d_gene: NA; CDR3aa: CASSYSASLNTEAFF; CDR3nt: TGTGCCAGCAGTTACTCGGCCAGCCTGAACACTGAAGCTTTCTTT
j_gene: TRBJ2-1; v_gene: TRBV18; abundance: NA; d_gene: NA; CDR3aa: CASSPLSSSYNEQFF; CDR3nt: TGTGCCAGCTCGCCACTCTCAAGCTCCTACAATGAGCAGTTCTTC
j_gene: TRBJ2-5; v_gene: TRBV6-6; abundance: NA; d_gene: NA; CDR3aa: CASRGVGGQETQYF; CDR3nt: TGTGCCAGCAGGGGGGTGGGGGGCCAAGAGACCCAGTACTTC
j_gene: TRBJ2-7; v_gene: TRBV7-2; abundance: NA; d_gene: NA; CDR3aa: CASSPTPRGSSYNEQYF; CDR3nt: TGTGCCAGCAGCCCAACACCGCGGGGAAGCTCCTACAATGAGCAGTACTTC
j_gene: TRBJ1-1; v_gene: TRBV2; abundance: NA; d_gene: NA; CDR3aa: CASSEVGGQVAEAFF; CDR3nt: TGTGCCAGCAGTGAAGTGGGGGGCCAGGTAGCTGAAGCTTTCTTT
j_gene: TRBJ2-1; v_gene: TRBV5-1; abundance: NA; d_gene: TRBD2; CDR3aa: CASSFTSGSNEQFF; CDR3nt: TGCGCCAGCAGCTTCACTAGCGGGAGCAATGAGCAGTTCTTC
j_gene: TRBJ2-7; v_gene: TRBV20-1; abundance: NA; d_gene: TRBD2; CDR3aa: CSARDRLAGVGEQYF; CDR3nt: TGCAGTGCTAGAGATCGGCTAGCGGGAGTGGGCGAGCAGTACTTC
j_gene: TRBJ2-5; v_gene: TRBV6-5; abundance: few; d_gene: TRBD2; CDR3aa: CASSYRTSGSQTQYF; CDR3nt: TGTGCCAGCAGTTACCGGACTAGCGGGAGTCAGACCCAGTACTTC
j_gene: TRBJ2-4; v_gene: TRBV13; abundance: NA; d_gene: TRBD1; CDR3aa: CASTPRGQNIQYF; CDR3nt: TGTGCCAGCACGCCGAGGGGGCAAAACATTCAGTACTTC
j_gene: TRBJ2-3; v_gene: TRBV20-1; abundance: NA; d_gene: TRBD2; CDR3aa: CSAGGASGTSTDTQYF; CDR3nt: TGCAGTGCTGGCGGAGCTAGCGGGACCAGCACAGATACGCAGTATTTT
j_gene: TRBJ1-1; v_gene: TRBV7-6; abundance: NA; d_gene: NA; CDR3aa: CASSLEGSDNFMNTEAFF; CDR3nt: TGTGCCAGCAGCTTAGAGGGCTCAGACAACTTTATGAACACTGAAGCTTTCTTT
j_gene: TRBJ2-7; v_gene: TRBV7-2; abundance: NA; d_gene: TRBD2; CDR3aa: CASSLAGGLGGYEQYF; CDR3nt: TGTGCCAGCAGCTTAGCGGGAGGGCTGGGGGGCTACGAGCAGTACTTC
j_gene: TRBJ1-1; v_gene: TRBV9; abundance: NA; d_gene: NA; CDR3aa: CASSEQGMVLTEAFF; CDR3nt: TGTGCCAGCAGCGAGCAGGGGATGGTCCTCACGGAAGCTTTCTTT
j_gene: TRBJ2-5; v_gene: TRBV7-3; abundance: NA; d_gene: NA; CDR3aa: CASSLVGVGETQYF; CDR3nt: TGTGCCAGCAGCTTAGTGGGGGTCGGGGAGACCCAGTACTTC
j_gene: TRBJ2-3; v_gene: TRBV29-1; abundance: NA; d_gene: NA; CDR3aa: CSVSTDTQYF; CDR3nt: TGCAGCGTCTCAACAGATACGCAGTATTTT
j_gene: TRBJ1-5; v_gene: TRBV27; abundance: many; d_gene: NA; CDR3aa: CASSEAAGERGQPQHF; CDR3nt: TGTGCCAGCAGTGAGGCAGCGGGGGAAAGGGGTCAGCCCCAGCATTTT
j_gene: TRBJ2-1; v_gene: TRBV7-2; abundance: NA; d_gene: TRBD2; CDR3aa: CASSLAGAGGSNEQFF; CDR3nt: TGTGCCAGCAGCTTAGCTGGGGCGGGAGGGTCGAATGAGCAGTTCTTC
j_gene: TRBJ2-7; v_gene: TRBV10-1; abundance: few; d_gene: NA; CDR3aa: CASRDPTSTEQYF; CDR3nt: TGCGCCAGCAGGGACCCAACTAGTACCGAGCAGTACTTC
j_gene: TRBJ2-1; v_gene: TRBV7-3; abundance: few; d_gene: TRBD2; CDR3aa: CASSYTSGGLDEQFF; CDR3nt: TGTGCCAGCAGCTACACTAGCGGGGGACTGGATGAGCAGTTCTTC
j_gene: TRBJ1-1; v_gene: TRBV18; abundance: NA; d_gene: NA; CDR3aa: CASSPLGTRNTEAFF; CDR3nt: TGTGCCAGCTCACCACTGGGGACCAGGAACACTGAAGCTTTCTTT
j_gene: TRBJ2-1; v_gene: TRBV29-1; abundance: NA; d_gene: NA; CDR3aa: CSAGPGEASNEQFF; CDR3nt: TGCAGCGCTGGGCCGGGGGAGGCTAGCAATGAGCAGTTCTTC
j_gene: TRBJ2-3; v_gene: TRBV7-9; abundance: few; d_gene: TRBD2; CDR3aa: CASRTSGLFTDTQYF; CDR3nt: TGTGCCAGTCGGACTAGCGGGCTTTTCACAGATACGCAGTATTTT
j_gene: TRBJ1-2; v_gene: TRBV5-1; abundance: NA; d_gene: TRBD1; CDR3aa: CASREDRGPDTF; CDR3nt: TGCGCCTCCAGGGAGGACAGGGGGCCAGACACCTTC
j_gene: TRBJ2-1; v_gene: TRBV28; abundance: NA; d_gene: TRBD2; CDR3aa: CASSSTGLAGGHEQFF; CDR3nt: TGTGCCAGCAGTTCCACCGGACTAGCGGGAGGGCATGAGCAGTTCTTC
j_gene: TRBJ2-7; v_gene: TRBV20-1; abundance: few; d_gene: NA; CDR3aa: CSHERGEYEQYF; CDR3nt: TGCAGCCATGAAAGGGGGGAGTACGAGCAGTACTTC